This T cell receptor (beta chain) was sequenced in a study of graft-versus-host responses after intestinal transplantation. Whole-study context: In this cohort, recipients had multivisceral, liver-intestinal, or isolated intestinal transplants.

Overall study findings and caveats: GvH clonotypes were identified within recipient marrow, with a subset emerging first in ileum or blood.

Data came from immunoSEQ multiplex PCR; TCRdb stores just in-frame clones and leaves some out. The sample has about 100,000 clones; about nine tenths are singletons. Germline CDR1 is SGDLS and CDR2 is YYNGEE. This CDR3 spans 12 amino acids. V shed 3 bases and J shed 7 bases, with 5 bases lying between them. For this clone: Its antigen is as yet unknown.

The clonotype comes from a human donor who was the organ donor for an intestinal transplant. Sequences were derived from unstimulated CD4+ T cells sorted from spleen or lymph node cells, sampled before transplant. V gene TRBV9 combines with J gene TRBJ1-6; D not certain. CDR3 bases: TGTGCCAGCAGCGCTCTCAATTCACCCCTCCACTTT. It encodes CASSALNSPLHF.